A single sample gave rise to the 20 T cell receptor beta chains below, sequenced in a study of OX40 agonist ivuxolimab in advanced cancers. TCRdb's table, derived via immunoSEQ multiplex PCR, lists solely in-frame clones and lacks some. The sample holds under 55,000 clones; 86% are singletons and the top ten take around 6.7%. The specimen was CD4+ or CD8+ T cells sorted from blood, collected in a trial of the OX40 agonist ivuxolimab. All receptors come from an adult with an advanced solid tumor such as melanoma, head and neck, liver or kidney cancer.

This chain links TRBV18 with TRBJ2-5; 8 nucleotides line up with TRBD1. The J call is doubtful: the DNA matches TRBJ2-7 better. CDR1 is KGHSH, CDR2 LQKENI, per germline. There are 18 residues in the CDR3. CDR3 region: CASSPFLVGQETSYEQYF. CDR3 nucleotide sequence: TGTGCCAGCTCACCATTTCTTGTGGGACAGGAGACTTCCTACGAGCAGTACTTC.

V gene TRBV11-2 combines with J gene TRBJ1-1; D not resolved. The V end was cut by 3 bases, the J end by 0 bases, with 20 bases between. The CDR3 has 18 amino acids. The V gene's germline CDR1 is SGHAT and CDR2 FQNNGV. The CDR3: CASSLRLKQEIMNTEAFF. In nucleotides, the CDR3 is TGTGCCAGCAGCTTGCGGCTGAAGCAGGAGATCATGAACACTGAAGCTTTCTTT.

The gene calls are TRBV10-3 and TRBJ1-5; 7 bases match TRBD1. The germline V gene encodes CDR1 ENHRY and CDR2 SYGVKD. CDR3 length: 14 amino acids. V shed 2 bases, J shed 7 bases, and the junction held 5 bases outside the gene matches. The CDR3 protein is CAISETGDGQPQHF. CDR3 bases: TGTGCCATCAGTGAGACAGGGGATGGCCAGCCCCAGCATTTT.

This clone has just one count. The rearrangement joins TRBV5-1 to TRBJ1-3; D ambiguous. The CDR3 has 14 amino acids. V lost 0 bases and J 4 bases, leaving 8 bases between the germline ends. Germline assignment: CDR1 SGHRS and CDR2 YFSETQ. CDR3 loop: CASSLGVEGNTIYF. In DNA form, the CDR3 reads TGCGCCAGCAGCTTGGGAGTCGAGGGAAACACCATATATTTT.

A single count supports this clone. The chain recombines TRBV7-8 with TRBJ2-2; 8 nucleotides align to TRBD2. Germline V gene lookup returns CDR1 SGHVS and CDR2 FQNEAQ. The ends lost 2 bases at V and 0 bases at J; junction bases unmatched: 5. CDR3 length equals 17 residues. The CDR3 here is CASSLRRGGPNTGELFF. The CDR3 nucleotides read TGTGCCAGCAGCTTACGTCGCGGGGGGCCGAACACCGGGGAGCTGTTTTTT.

J is TRBJ1-6 and V is TRBV14, with D possibly TRBD1 on 6 matching bases. Trimming left V 4 bases short and J 0 bases short, with 13 bases between. The CDR3 extends over 17 amino acids. Germline lookup yields CDR1 SGHDN and CDR2 FVKESK. The CDR3 DNA sequence: TGTGCCAGCAGCCTCAGGGGCGGGAGCTCCTATAATTCACCCCTCCACTTT. This sequence encodes CASSLRGGSSYNSPLHF.

In its sample, this clone was seen a few times. DNA for the CDR3: TGTGCCAGCAGGCGGAGGACAGGGTTCAATCAGCCCCAGCATTTT. The encoded protein is CASRRRTGFNQPQHF. The rearrangement uses TRBV2 and TRBJ1-5, with 8 bases identical to TRBD1. This CDR3 comprises 15 residues. Germline trimming cut 6 bases from V and 3 bases from J; bases unmatched to any gene: 7. Germline V CDR1 and CDR2: SNHLY, FYNNEI. Using reference TRBV2 and TRBJ1-5 for the parts outside the CDR3, the full variable domain is EPEVTQTPSHQVTQMGQEVILRCVPISNHLYFYWYRQILGQKVEFLVSFYNNEISEKSEIFDDQFSVERPDGSNFTLKIRSTKLEDSAMYFCASRRRTGFNQPQHFGDGTRLSIL.

V and J are TRBV29-1 and TRBJ2-7, with D tentatively TRBD1 (6 bases). This CDR3 is built from 12 residues. Germline V gives CDR1 SQVTM, CDR2 ANQGSEA. V shed 6 bases and J shed 0 bases, with 9 bases lying between them. CDR3: CSVTGFSYEQYF. The CDR3 region has the DNA TGCAGCGTCACAGGGTTCTCCTACGAGCAGTACTTC.

This rearrangement joins TRBV13 to TRBJ1-4, with D possibly TRBD1 on 5 matching bases. Trimming pared 5 bases from V and 6 bases from J, leaving 16 bases between. This CDR3 is built from 15 residues. CDR1 and CDR2 from the germline V gene are PRHDT and FYEKMQ (reference sequence). The CDR3 sequence: CASSTQGSYDEKLFF. The CDR3, as DNA: TGTGCCAGCAGCACCCAGGGTTCTTACGATGAAAAACTGTTTTTT. Full variable domain (rest looked up from reference TRBV13 and TRBJ1-4): AAGVIQSPRHLIKEKRETATLKCYPIPRHDTVYWYQQGPGQDPQFLISFYEKMQSDKGSIPDRFSAQQFSDYHSELNMSSLELGDSALYFCASSTQGSYDEKLFFGSGTQLSVL.

The V and J genes are TRBV19 and TRBJ1-1, with 8 bases aligning to TRBD1. Germline CDR1 is LNHDA and CDR2 is SQIVND (reference sequence). The V and J ends lost 6 bases and 3 bases, in that order; junction bases with no gene match: 9. The CDR3 is 15 amino acids. The CDR3 sequence: CASRTTGGEYTEAFF. CDR3 sequence (DNA): TGTGCCAGTAGGACTACAGGGGGAGAGTACACTGAAGCTTTCTTT.

The rearrangement links TRBV11-2 to TRBJ1-6; D not resolved. V was pared by 3 bases and J by 10 bases, with 7 bases between. CDR1 is SGHAT and CDR2 is FQNNGV in the germline V gene. The CDR3 extends over 12 amino acids. The CDR3 DNA reads TGTGCCAGCAGCTTCCCGGGATCACCCCTCCACTTT. It translates to CASSFPGSPLHF.

CDR3 loop: CASSISGTANYGYTF. In nucleotides, the CDR3 is TGTGCCAGTAGTATATCCGGGACAGCCAATTATGGCTACACCTTC. J is TRBJ1-2 and V is TRBV19, with 7 positions matching TRBD1. This CDR3 has 15 amino acids. With V trimmed by 2 bases and J by 5 bases, 8 bases remained unmatched. Germline-derived CDR1 and CDR2 are LNHDA and SQIVND (reference sequence).

The chain employs TRBV18 and TRBJ1-5; D remains ambiguous. Per the germline V gene, CDR1 is KGHSH and CDR2 is LQKENI. Trimming removed 2 bases from V and 1 base from J, with 6 bases in between. There are 14 residues in the CDR3. The CDR3 sequence is CASSPGGSNQPQHF. The CDR3 region has the DNA TGTGCCAGCTCACCAGGAGGGAGCAATCAGCCCCAGCATTTT.

The chain is built from TRBV2 and TRBJ1-1; no definite D call. CDR1 SNHLY and CDR2 FYNNEI come from the germline V gene. The CDR3 loop spans 13 amino acids. V dropped 3 bases and J dropped 3 bases, with 8 bases sitting between them. CDR3 sequence reads: CASSDRRYTEAFF. The CDR3 DNA sequence: TGTGCCAGCAGTGATAGGCGGTACACTGAAGCTTTCTTT.

The chain recombines TRBV10-1 with TRBJ1-6, with D maybe TRBD1 (5 bases). This CDR3 has 15 amino acids. Germline CDR1 and CDR2: WNHNN and SYGVQD (reference sequence). Trimming shortened V by 4 bases and J by 8 bases, and 15 bases separated the two germline ends. CDR3 DNA: TGCGCCAGCAGTGTCGGGATAGGAGGGGATTCACCCCTCCACTTT. Translation: CASSVGIGGDSPLHF.

In its sample, this clone was seen once. The rearrangement links TRBV19 to TRBJ1-1; D might be TRBD1 (6 bases). V was clipped by 9 bases and J by 1 base, with 18 bases between them. Germline values: CDR1 LNHDA, CDR2 SQIVND (reference sequence). The CDR3 sequence is 15 residues long. CDR3 DNA: TGTGCCAGCCACCCCGGGACACCTAAGAACACTGAAGCTTTCTTT. This sequence encodes CASHPGTPKNTEAFF.

CDR3 sequence reads: CSARYLANTEAFF. As DNA, the CDR3 is TGCAGCGCCAGATACCTCGCGAACACTGAAGCTTTCTTT. The V and J genes are TRBV29-1 and TRBJ1-1, with no clear D. Trimming removed 7 bases at V and 1 base at J, with 13 bases between. The germline gives CDR1 SQVTM, CDR2 ANQGSEA. The CDR3 has 13 residues.

The rearrangement uses TRBV6-1 and TRBJ1-3, with no clear D. V was shortened by 5 bases and J by 7 bases, with 15 bases between the two germline ends. The germline V gene has CDR1 MNHNS and CDR2 SASEGT. This CDR3 is 14 amino acids long. The CDR3 DNA reads as TGTGCCAGCAGTTTAAACACCTTCGACAACACCATATATTTT. Translation: CASSLNTFDNTIYF.

The chain carries TRBV5-1 and TRBJ2-3; perhaps D is TRBD1 or TRBD2 (5 bases each). The V end lost 4 bases, the J end lost 2 bases, and 8 bases lay between the germline ends. CDR1 is SGHRS, CDR2 YFSETQ, per germline. The CDR3 extends over 13 amino acids. The CDR3 coding sequence is TGCGCCAGCAGCCGGGGCTTCACAGATACGCAGTATTTT. This encodes CASSRGFTDTQYF.

V usage is TRBV29-1 and J usage is TRBJ1-1; maybe TRBD1 (6 bases). The CDR3 sequence is 12 residues long. Trimming stripped 7 bases from V and 0 bases from J, with 9 bases between. Germline V gene sequence: CDR1 SQVTM, CDR2 ANQGSEA. Here the CDR3 DNA reads TGCAGCGCCGGACAGATGAACACTGAAGCTTTCTTT. It yields the protein CSAGQMNTEAFF.